This passage covers 17 T cell receptor beta chains from one sample sequenced in a study of T cell responses to AZD1222 COVID-19 vaccine. TCRdb keeps only in-frame clones here, not all; method: immunoSEQ multiplex PCR. The sample lists around 160,000 clones; around 88% were seen once. This material consisted of peripheral blood, taken on day 0 of AZD1222 vaccination. All receptors derive from an adult in good health.

The chain carries TRBV29-1 and TRBJ1-2; D is unclear. The V gene lost 1 base and the J gene lost 7 bases, with 7 bases spanning the gap. This CDR3 has 11 amino acids. In germline, CDR1 is SQVTM, CDR2 ANQGSEA. CDR3 residues: CSVEGGSGYTF. The CDR3 bases are TGCAGCGTTGAAGGAGGGTCTGGCTACACCTTC.

The V call is TRBV5-1, the J call TRBJ1-5; TRBD1 matches 9 bases. Germline V gene sequence: CDR1 SGHRS, CDR2 YFSETQ. Unmatched junction bases numbered 3, after V lost 0 bases and J lost 2 bases. The CDR3 totals 16 residues. The CDR3 region has the DNA TGCGCCAGCAGCTTGGGGACAGGGGCTGGCAATCAGCCCCAGCATTTT. As protein: CASSLGTGAGNQPQHF.

V is TRBV19 and J is TRBJ2-7; tentative D call: TRBD1 (7 bases). Germline values: CDR1 LNHDA, CDR2 SQIVND (reference sequence). CDR3 length: 15 amino acids. The ends were cut back, 3 bases at V and 0 bases at J, with 12 bases in the middle. CDR3 in amino acids: CASSISGDSSYEQYF. The CDR3 nucleotides read TGTGCCAGTAGTATCTCGGGGGACAGCTCCTACGAGCAGTACTTC.

This clone was seen a single time. This sequence joins TRBV5-6 and TRBJ2-7; a weak D match, TRBD1 (6 bases). The CDR3 is 13 residues long. Trimming left V 4 bases short and J 3 bases short, with 11 bases between. CDR1 is SGHDT, CDR2 YYEEEE, per germline. In DNA form, the CDR3 reads TGTGCCAGCAGCGGGACACCCTTCTACGAGCAGTACTTC. Translated, it gives CASSGTPFYEQYF.

The V and J genes are TRBV7-8 and TRBJ1-2; D is undetermined. The V and J ends lost 2 bases and 7 bases respectively, with 8 bases between them. The germline gives CDR1 SGHVS, CDR2 FQNEAQ. This CDR3 has 12 amino acids. CDR3 protein: CASSLRGFGYTF. The CDR3 region has the DNA TGTGCCAGCAGCTTACGAGGATTTGGCTACACCTTC.

V and J are TRBV7-2 and TRBJ2-7; no firm D call. The CDR3 is 14 residues long. V lost 1 base to trimming and J lost 1 base, with 8 bases between them. Germline V gene sequence: CDR1 SGHTA, CDR2 FQGNSA. The CDR3 here is CASSLVPQSYEQYF. The CDR3 DNA follows: TGTGCCAGCAGCTTAGTCCCTCAGTCCTACGAGCAGTACTTC.

DNA of the CDR3: TGTGCCAGCAGCACCTCCTACGAGCAGTACTTC. It is translated as CASSTSYEQYF. The chain recombines TRBV7-9 with TRBJ2-7; no definite D call. V was cut by 5 bases and J by 0 bases, with 2 bases left in between. Germline loops: CDR1 SEHNR, CDR2 FQNEAQ (reference sequence). The CDR3 runs to 11 residues. The full variable domain, its missing parts supplied by reference TRBV7-9 and TRBJ2-7, is DTGVSQNPRHKITKRGQNVTFRCDPISEHNRLYWYRQTLGQGPEFLTYFQNEAQLEKSRLLSDRFSAERPKGSFSTLEIQRTEQGDSAMYLCASSTSYEQYFGPGTRLTVT.

J is TRBJ1-1 and V is TRBV6-5; D gene unclear. This CDR3 contains 13 residues. The germline V gene has CDR1 MNHEY and CDR2 SVGAGI. Trimming left V 10 bases short and J 0 bases short, with 12 bases between. The CDR3 nucleotides read TGTGCCACCAACCACTTACTGAACACTGAAGCTTTCTTT. As protein: CATNHLLNTEAFF.

This chain uses TRBV6-4 with TRBJ2-2; either TRBD1 or TRBD2 may supply D (7 bases each). This CDR3 spans 15 amino acids. Germline V gene data show CDR1 as MRHNA and CDR2 as SNTAGT. Trimming stripped 8 bases from V and 4 bases from J, with 17 bases between. The CDR3 spells CASRPQGGGTGELFF. In nucleotides, the CDR3 is TGTGCCAGCCGCCCGCAGGGGGGGGGCACCGGGGAGCTGTTTTTT.

The chain recombines TRBV7-2 with TRBJ1-2; 9 positions agree with TRBD1. V dropped 6 bases and J dropped 8; count of bases not matched to a gene: 7. This CDR3 is built from 13 residues. Germline CDR1 reads SGHTA; CDR2 reads FQGNSA. The CDR3 nucleotides are TGTGCCAGCAGAATCACAGGGGGCGGAGGCTACACCTTC. Translating it yields CASRITGGGGYTF.

In its sample, this clone was seen once. The chain uses TRBV5-1 and TRBJ1-4, with unresolved D. Germline loops: CDR1 SGHRS, CDR2 YFSETQ. The CDR3 contains 15 residues. V shed 0 bases and J shed 0 bases, with 6 bases lying between them. In nucleotides, the CDR3 is TGCGCCAGCAGCTTGGTGTCGGCAACTAATGAAAAACTGTTTTTT. Its protein is CASSLVSATNEKLFF.

The chain recombines TRBV15 with TRBJ1-2, with D possibly being TRBD1 (5 bases). The germline CDR1 and CDR2 sequences are LNHNV and YYDKDF (reference sequence). The CDR3 totals 15 residues. Trimming stripped 3 bases from V and 3 bases from J, with 14 bases between. CDR3 nucleotide sequence: TGTGCCACCAGCAGGATCGGGGGGTACGACTATGGCTACACCTTC. As protein: CATSRIGGYDYGYTF.

V and J are TRBV5-1 and TRBJ1-6; D may be TRBD1 (5 bases). The CDR3 has 13 residues. The germline V gene encodes CDR1 SGHRS and CDR2 YFSETQ. V lost 5 bases and J 6 bases, leaving 9 bases between the germline ends. DNA of the CDR3: TGCGCCAGCAGTAGCAGGGCTAATTCACCCCTCCACTTT. This encodes CASSSRANSPLHF. The full variable domain, its missing parts supplied by reference TRBV5-1 and TRBJ1-6, is KAGVTQTPRYLIKTRGQQVTLSCSPISGHRSVSWYQQTPGQGLQFLFEYFSETQRNKGNFPGRFSGRQFSNSRSEMNVSTLELGDSALYLCASSSRANSPLHFGNGTRLTVT.

The CDR3 loop reads CASSQDGRWEQFF. The CDR3 DNA is TGCGCCAGCAGCCAGGACGGTCGATGGGAGCAGTTCTTC. The chain employs TRBV5-1 and TRBJ2-1; D is ambiguous. V lost 4 bases and J 10 bases, leaving 15 bases between the germline ends. The CDR3 spans 13 residues. Germline assignment: CDR1 SGHRS and CDR2 YFSETQ.

This chain connects TRBV6-5 to TRBJ1-2, with D tentatively TRBD1 (5 bases). Trimming shortened V by 0 bases and J by 4 bases, and 12 bases separated the two germline ends. The CDR3 sequence is 15 residues long. In germline, CDR1 is MNHEY, CDR2 SVGAGI. CDR3 coding DNA: TGTGCCAGCAGTTACTCGATCGGGGGGGGCTATGGCTACACCTTC. This codes for CASSYSIGGGYGYTF.

The chain links TRBV18 to TRBJ1-1; maybe TRBD1 (6 bases). There are 15 residues in the CDR3. Germline V lookup: CDR1 KGHSH, CDR2 LQKENI. V was trimmed by 3 bases and J by 0 bases, leaving 11 bases between them. CDR3 sequence: CASSPLSGVNTEAFF. The CDR3 DNA sequence: TGTGCCAGCTCACCGCTGTCAGGGGTGAACACTGAAGCTTTCTTT.

In its sample, this clone was seen a few times. The chain couples TRBV5-1 to TRBJ2-7; 8 bases map to TRBD2. The CDR3 is made up of 14 amino acids. The germline CDR1 and CDR2 sequences are SGHRS and YFSETQ. The junction had 8 bases not matched to a gene; V was cut back by 4 bases and J by 5 bases. The CDR3 loop is CASSPNRGGDEQYF. The CDR3 region has the DNA TGCGCCAGCAGCCCGAACCGGGGGGGCGACGAGCAGTACTTC.